These T cell receptor beta chains were read from a single sample in a study of T-cell reconstitution after alpha-beta-depleted transplantation in children. TCRdb reprocessed the PCR reads via MiXCR and lists one record per CDR3 protein. The repertoire holds approximately 270,000 distinct CDR3 sequences, with approximately 24% as singletons. Specimen: PBMCs, mostly from graft donor cells, collected 360 days after TCRalphabeta/CD19-depleted stem cell transplant. These receptors were taken from a female patient aged 2-15 years who had a stem cell transplant for congenital amegakaryocytic thrombocytopenia, so the T cells may come from the graft donor. CDR3s include the opening cysteine and the closing phenylalanine or tryptophan. D genes are given only for firm matches. Not every row has a clone size; where given, it reads once, few, many or a size class.

abundance: few; v_gene: TRBV3-1; d_gene: .; j_gene: TRBJ2-7; CDR3nt: TGTGCCAGCAGCCAGGGAGCAGCAACCTACGAGCAGTACTTC; CDR3aa: CASSQGAATYEQYF
abundance: few; v_gene: TRBV4-3; d_gene: .; j_gene: TRBJ1-6; CDR3nt: TGCGCCAGCAGCCAAGATTGGACAACTAATTCACCCCTCCACTTT; CDR3aa: CASSQDWTTNSPLHF
abundance: many; v_gene: TRBV28; d_gene: TRBD2; j_gene: TRBJ2-3; CDR3nt: TGTGCCAGCAGTTTCGGACTAGCGGGTAGCACAGATACGCAGTATTTT; CDR3aa: CASSFGLAGSTDTQYF
abundance: .; v_gene: TRBV11-1; d_gene: TRBD2; j_gene: TRBJ2-3; CDR3nt: TGTGCCAGCATCGTCAGGCTAGCGGGAGCAGATACGCAGTATTTT; CDR3aa: CASIVRLAGADTQYF
abundance: .; v_gene: TRBV9; d_gene: .; j_gene: TRBJ2-1; CDR3nt: TGTGCCAGCAGCGTAGTAGTTGGAGGGTCTGGTGAGCAGTTCTTC; CDR3aa: CASSVVVGGSGEQFF
abundance: .; v_gene: TRBV30; d_gene: .; j_gene: TRBJ1-1; CDR3nt: TGTGCCTGGAGTGTACTTCGGAGCACTGAAGCTTTCTTT; CDR3aa: CAWSVLRSTEAFF
abundance: few; v_gene: TRBV28; d_gene: .; j_gene: TRBJ1-2; CDR3nt: TGTGCCAGCAGTTCCCCGACAGATTGGGGCTACACCTTC; CDR3aa: CASSSPTDWGYTF
abundance: few; v_gene: TRBV20-1; d_gene: .; j_gene: TRBJ2-1; CDR3nt: TGCAGTGCTAGAGAAGAGGGAGGTGTATCGAGCTCCTACAATGAGCAGTTCTTC; CDR3aa: CSAREEGGVSSSYNEQFF
abundance: .; v_gene: TRBV12-3/TRBV12-4; d_gene: .; j_gene: TRBJ2-7; CDR3nt: TGTGCCAGCAGTTTAGCGCCCGACGAGCAGTACTTC; CDR3aa: CASSLAPDEQYF
abundance: few; v_gene: TRBV12-3/TRBV12-4; d_gene: .; j_gene: TRBJ2-7; CDR3nt: TGTGCCAGCAGGGGTCAGGCGAACTACGAGCAGTACTTC; CDR3aa: CASRGQANYEQYF
abundance: few; v_gene: TRBV7-9; d_gene: .; j_gene: TRBJ2-1; CDR3nt: TGTGCCAGCAGCTTAGCGAGGAGCGAGGGAAGGAATGAGCAGTTCTTC; CDR3aa: CASSLARSEGRNEQFF
abundance: .; v_gene: TRBV11-3; d_gene: .; j_gene: TRBJ2-5; CDR3nt: TGTGCCAGCAGCTCTCAGGGGCAAGAGACCCAGTACTTC; CDR3aa: CASSSQGQETQYF
abundance: many; v_gene: TRBV2; d_gene: TRBD2; j_gene: TRBJ2-7; CDR3nt: TGTGCCAGCAGTAGCGGGAGGAATATCTACGAGCAGTACTTC; CDR3aa: CASSSGRNIYEQYF
abundance: .; v_gene: TRBV14; d_gene: .; j_gene: TRBJ2-3; CDR3nt: TGTGCCAGCAGCCAAGAAGTCGGGGGTAGCACAGATACGCAGTATTTT; CDR3aa: CASSQEVGGSTDTQYF
abundance: .; v_gene: TRBV9; d_gene: TRBD1; j_gene: TRBJ1-5; CDR3nt: TGTGCCAGCAGCCCCCTCGGGTTTACAGGGGACGGTCAGCCCCAGCATTTT; CDR3aa: CASSPLGFTGDGQPQHF
abundance: few; v_gene: TRBV7-2; d_gene: .; j_gene: TRBJ1-1; CDR3nt: TGTGCCAGCAGCTTAGCGTTTTTCGGGAACACTGAAGCTTTCTTT; CDR3aa: CASSLAFFGNTEAFF